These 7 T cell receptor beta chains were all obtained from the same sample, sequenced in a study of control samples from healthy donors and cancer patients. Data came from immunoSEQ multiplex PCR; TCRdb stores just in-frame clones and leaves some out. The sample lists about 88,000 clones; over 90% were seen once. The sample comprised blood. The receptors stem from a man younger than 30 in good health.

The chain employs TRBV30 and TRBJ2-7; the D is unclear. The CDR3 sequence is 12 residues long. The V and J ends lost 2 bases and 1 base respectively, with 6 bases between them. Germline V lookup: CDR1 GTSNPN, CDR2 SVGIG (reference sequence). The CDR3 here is CAWSSGSYEQYF. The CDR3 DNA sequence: TGTGCCTGGAGTAGTGGGTCCTACGAGCAGTACTTC.

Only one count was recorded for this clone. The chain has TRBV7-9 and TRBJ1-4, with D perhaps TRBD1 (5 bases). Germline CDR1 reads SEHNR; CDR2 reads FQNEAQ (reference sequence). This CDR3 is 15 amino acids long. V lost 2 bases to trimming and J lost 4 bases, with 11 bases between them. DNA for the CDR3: TGTGCCAGCAGCTTATTGTCAGGGTATAATGAAAAACTGTTTTTT. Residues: CASSLLSGYNEKLFF.

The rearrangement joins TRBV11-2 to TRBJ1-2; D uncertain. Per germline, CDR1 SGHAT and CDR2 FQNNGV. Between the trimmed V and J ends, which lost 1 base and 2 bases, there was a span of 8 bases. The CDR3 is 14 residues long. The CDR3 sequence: CASSLGGYNYGYTF. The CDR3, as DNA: TGTGCCAGCAGCTTAGGAGGATACAACTATGGCTACACCTTC.

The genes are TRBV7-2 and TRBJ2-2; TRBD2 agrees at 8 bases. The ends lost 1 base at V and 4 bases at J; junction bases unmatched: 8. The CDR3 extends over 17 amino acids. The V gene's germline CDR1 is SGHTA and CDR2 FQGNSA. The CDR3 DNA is TGTGCCAGCAGCTTAGATGGTAGCGGGACATCCACCGGGGAGCTGTTTTTT. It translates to CASSLDGSGTSTGELFF.

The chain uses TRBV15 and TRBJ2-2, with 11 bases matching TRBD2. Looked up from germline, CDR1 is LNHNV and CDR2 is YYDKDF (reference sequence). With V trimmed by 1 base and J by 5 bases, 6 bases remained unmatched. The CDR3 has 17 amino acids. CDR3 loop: CATSRGSGGVWTGELFF. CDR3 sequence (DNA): TGTGCCACCAGCAGAGGTAGCGGGGGGGTTTGGACCGGGGAGCTGTTTTTT.

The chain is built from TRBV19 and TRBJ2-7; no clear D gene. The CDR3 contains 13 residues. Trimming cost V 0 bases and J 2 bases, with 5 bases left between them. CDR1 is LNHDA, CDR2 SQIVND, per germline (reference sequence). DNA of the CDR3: TGTGCCAGTAGTATAGAAATCGCCTACGAGCAGTACTTC. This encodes CASSIEIAYEQYF. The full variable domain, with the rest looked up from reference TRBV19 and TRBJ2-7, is DGGITQSPKYLFRKEGQNVTLSCEQNLNHDAMYWYRQDPGQGLRLIYYSQIVNDFQKGDIAEGYSVSREKKESFPLTVTSAQKNPTAFYLCASSIEIAYEQYFGPGTRLTVT.

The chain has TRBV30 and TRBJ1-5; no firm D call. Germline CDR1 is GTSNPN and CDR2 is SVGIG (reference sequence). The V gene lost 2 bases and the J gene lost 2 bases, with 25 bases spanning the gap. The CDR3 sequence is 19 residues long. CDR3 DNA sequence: TGTGCCTGGAGTCGCCTGGGTTGGAGAGCCGGGCATGGCAATCAGCCCCAGCATTTT. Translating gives CAWSRLGWRAGHGNQPQHF.